This TCR beta chain was identified during a study of tissue T cells after allogeneic stem cell transplantation. Measured with immunoSEQ multiplex PCR; TCRdb has only the in-frame clones, and not every one. The profile shows 4,000 or so clones, approximately 50% of them singletons. Time point of the sample: mouse harvest day 7 after allogeneic transplant. Mouse grafts combined 10^7 T-cell-depleted bone marrow cells with 10^6 splenic CD5+ T cells. This clone was counted once. Mouse germline and gene names are used. The sample taken for sequencing was gut tissue. The source is a female BALB/c mouse given C57BL/6 T cells with graft-versus-host disease after an allogeneic hematopoietic cell transplant.

CDR3 DNA (partial): TGTGCCAGCAGTCGGACAGGGGGAGACCAAGACACCCAGTAC. It yields the protein CASSRTGGDQDTQY. The full CDR3 protein is CASSRTGGDQDTQYF. The V gene is TRBV24, the J gene TRBJ2-5; 10 bases fit TRBD1. The CDR3 end is not reached by the read, which stops 1 residue before it; the germline J gene fills it in. Germline assignment: CDR1 KGHTA and CDR2 FRNEEI. The CDR3 runs 15 residues. Trimming took 4 bases from V and 1 from J; bases not matched to a gene: 2.